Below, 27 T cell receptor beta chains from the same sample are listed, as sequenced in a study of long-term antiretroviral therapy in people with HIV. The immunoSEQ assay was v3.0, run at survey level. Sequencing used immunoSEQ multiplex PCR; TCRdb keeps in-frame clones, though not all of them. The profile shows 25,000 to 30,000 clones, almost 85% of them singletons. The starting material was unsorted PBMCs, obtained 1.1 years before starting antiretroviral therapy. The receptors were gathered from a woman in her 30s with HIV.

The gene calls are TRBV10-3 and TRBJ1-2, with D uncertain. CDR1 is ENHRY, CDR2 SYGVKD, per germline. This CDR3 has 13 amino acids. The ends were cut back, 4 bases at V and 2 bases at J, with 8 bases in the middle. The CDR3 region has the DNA TGTGCCATCAGTGCGAGCAACAACTATGGCTACACCTTC. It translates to CAISASNNYGYTF.

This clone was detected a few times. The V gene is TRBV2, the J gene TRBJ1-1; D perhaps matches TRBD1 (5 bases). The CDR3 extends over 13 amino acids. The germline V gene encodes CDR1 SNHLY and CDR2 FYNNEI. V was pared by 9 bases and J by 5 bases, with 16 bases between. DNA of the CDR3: TGTGCCAGTAGCCGAGGGGAGGGGACTGAAGCTTTCTTT. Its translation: CASSRGEGTEAFF.

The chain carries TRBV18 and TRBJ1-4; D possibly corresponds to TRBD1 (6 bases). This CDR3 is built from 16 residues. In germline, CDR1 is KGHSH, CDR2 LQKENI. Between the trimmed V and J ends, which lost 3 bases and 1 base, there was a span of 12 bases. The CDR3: CASSPDTGITNEKLFF. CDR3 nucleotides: TGTGCCAGCTCACCTGACACAGGGATAACTAATGAAAAACTGTTTTTT.

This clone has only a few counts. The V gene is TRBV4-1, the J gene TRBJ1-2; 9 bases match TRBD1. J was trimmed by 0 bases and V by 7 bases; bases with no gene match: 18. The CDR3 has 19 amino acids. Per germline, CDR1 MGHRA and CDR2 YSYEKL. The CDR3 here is CASTFRRVWDRVANYGYTF. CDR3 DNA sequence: TGCGCCAGCACCTTCCGAAGGGTGTGGGACAGGGTAGCTAACTATGGCTACACCTTC.

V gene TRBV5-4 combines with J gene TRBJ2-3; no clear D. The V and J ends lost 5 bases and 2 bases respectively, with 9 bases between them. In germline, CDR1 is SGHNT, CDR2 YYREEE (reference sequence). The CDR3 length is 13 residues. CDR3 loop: CASSLSDTDTQYF. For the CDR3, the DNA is TGTGCCAGCAGTCTATCCGACACAGATACGCAGTATTTT.

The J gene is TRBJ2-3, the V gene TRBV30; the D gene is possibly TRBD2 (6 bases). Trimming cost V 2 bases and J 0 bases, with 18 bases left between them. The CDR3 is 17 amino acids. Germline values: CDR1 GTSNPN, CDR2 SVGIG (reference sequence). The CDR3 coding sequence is TGTGCCTGGAGTCCCCGCACCCCTAGCGACAGCACAGATACGCAGTATTTT. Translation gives CAWSPRTPSDSTDTQYF.

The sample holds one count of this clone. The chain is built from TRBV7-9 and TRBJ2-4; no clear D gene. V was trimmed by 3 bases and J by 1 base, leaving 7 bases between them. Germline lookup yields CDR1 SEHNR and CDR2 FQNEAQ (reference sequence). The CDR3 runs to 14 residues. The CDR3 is CASSFGFAKNIQYF. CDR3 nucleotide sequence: TGTGCCAGCAGCTTCGGGTTTGCCAAAAACATTCAGTACTTC.

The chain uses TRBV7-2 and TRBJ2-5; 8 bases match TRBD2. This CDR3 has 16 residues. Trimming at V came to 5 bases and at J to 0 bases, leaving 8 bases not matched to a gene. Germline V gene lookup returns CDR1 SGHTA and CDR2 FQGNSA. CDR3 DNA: TGTGCCAGCAGCCTCTGGAAAGCGGGGGACCAAGAGACCCAGTACTTC. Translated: CASSLWKAGDQETQYF. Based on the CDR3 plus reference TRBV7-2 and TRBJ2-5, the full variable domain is GAGVSQSPSNKVTEKGKDVELRCDPISGHTALYWYRQSLGQGLEFLIYFQGNSAPDKSGLPSDRFSAERTGGSVSTLTIQRTQQEDSAVYLCASSLWKAGDQETQYFGPGTRLLVL.

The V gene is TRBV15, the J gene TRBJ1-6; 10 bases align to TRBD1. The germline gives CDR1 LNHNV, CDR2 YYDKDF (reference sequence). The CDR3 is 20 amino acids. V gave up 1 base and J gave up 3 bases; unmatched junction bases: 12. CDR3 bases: TGTGCCACCAGCAGAGGTGGGGACAGGGGTCCCTCATTCTATAATTCACCCCTCCACTTT. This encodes CATSRGGDRGPSFYNSPLHF. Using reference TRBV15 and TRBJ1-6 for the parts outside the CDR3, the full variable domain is DAMVIQNPRYQVTQFGKPVTLSCSQTLNHNVMYWYQQKSSQAPKLLFHYYDKDFNNEADTPDNFQSRRPNTSFCFLDIRSPGLGDTAMYLCATSRGGDRGPSFYNSPLHFGNGTRLTVT.

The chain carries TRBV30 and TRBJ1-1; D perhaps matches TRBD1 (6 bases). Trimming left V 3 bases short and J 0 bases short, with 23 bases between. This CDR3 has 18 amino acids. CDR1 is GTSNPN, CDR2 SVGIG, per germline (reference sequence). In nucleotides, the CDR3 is TGTGCCTGGAGCCGAAACGCAGGGACATTCGACATGAACACTGAAGCTTTCTTT. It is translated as CAWSRNAGTFDMNTEAFF.

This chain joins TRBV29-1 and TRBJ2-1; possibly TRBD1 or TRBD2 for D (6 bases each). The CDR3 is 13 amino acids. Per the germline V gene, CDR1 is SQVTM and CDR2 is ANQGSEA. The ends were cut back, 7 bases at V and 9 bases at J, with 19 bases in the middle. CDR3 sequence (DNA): TGCAGCGGGGGGGCGGGGCAGGCCCGTGAGCAGTTCTTC. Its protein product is CSGGAGQAREQFF.

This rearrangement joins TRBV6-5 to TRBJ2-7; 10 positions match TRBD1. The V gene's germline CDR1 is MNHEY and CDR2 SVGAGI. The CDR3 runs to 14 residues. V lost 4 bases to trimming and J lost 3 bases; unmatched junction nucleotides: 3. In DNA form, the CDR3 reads TGTGCCAGCAGTTCCCGGGACAGGGGCTACGAGCAGTACTTC. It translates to CASSSRDRGYEQYF.

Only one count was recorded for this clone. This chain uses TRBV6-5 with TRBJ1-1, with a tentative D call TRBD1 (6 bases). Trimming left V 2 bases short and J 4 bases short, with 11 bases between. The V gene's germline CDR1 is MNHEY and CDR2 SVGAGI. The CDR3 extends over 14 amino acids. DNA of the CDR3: TGTGCCAGCAGTTACAGCGGGGGCGCCACTGAAGCTTTCTTT. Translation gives CASSYSGGATEAFF.

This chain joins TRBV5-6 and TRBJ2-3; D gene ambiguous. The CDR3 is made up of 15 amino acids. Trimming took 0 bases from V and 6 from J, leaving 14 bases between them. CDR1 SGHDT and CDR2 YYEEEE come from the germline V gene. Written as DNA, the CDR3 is TGTGCCAGCAGCTTGGCTCCCTCCAATCAGGATACGCAGTATTTT. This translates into CASSLAPSNQDTQYF.

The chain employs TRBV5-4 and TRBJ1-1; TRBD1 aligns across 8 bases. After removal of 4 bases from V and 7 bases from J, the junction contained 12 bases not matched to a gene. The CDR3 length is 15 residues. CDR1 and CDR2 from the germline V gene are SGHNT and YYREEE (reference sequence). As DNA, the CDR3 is TGTGCCAGCAGCGGGAGGACAGGGACAGACTTTGAAGCTTTCTTT. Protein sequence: CASSGRTGTDFEAFF.

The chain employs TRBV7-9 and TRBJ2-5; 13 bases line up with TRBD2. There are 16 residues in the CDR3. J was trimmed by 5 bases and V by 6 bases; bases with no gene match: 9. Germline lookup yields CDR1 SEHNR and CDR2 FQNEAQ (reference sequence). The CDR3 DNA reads TGTGCCAGCAGACCTACTAGCGGGGGGGCCGGGGAGACCCAGTACTTC. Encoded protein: CASRPTSGGAGETQYF.

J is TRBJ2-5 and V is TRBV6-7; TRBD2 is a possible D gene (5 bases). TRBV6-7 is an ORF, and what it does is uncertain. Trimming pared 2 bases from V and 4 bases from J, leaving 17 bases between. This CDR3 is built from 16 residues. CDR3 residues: CASSYPRSCGSETQYF. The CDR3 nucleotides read TGTGCCAGCAGTTACCCGAGGTCCTGCGGGTCAGAGACCCAGTACTTC.

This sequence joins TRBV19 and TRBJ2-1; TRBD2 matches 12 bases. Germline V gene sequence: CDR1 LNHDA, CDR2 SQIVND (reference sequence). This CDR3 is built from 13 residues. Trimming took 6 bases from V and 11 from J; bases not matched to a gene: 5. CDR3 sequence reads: CASRLAGGLQQFF. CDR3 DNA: TGTGCCAGTAGACTAGCGGGGGGCCTTCAGCAGTTCTTC.

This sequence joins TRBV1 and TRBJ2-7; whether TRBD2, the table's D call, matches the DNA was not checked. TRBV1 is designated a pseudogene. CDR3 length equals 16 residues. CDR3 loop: CTSSPLGANFTYEQYV. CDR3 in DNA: TGCACCAGCAGCCCCCTAGGAGCTAACTTTACCTACGAGCAGTACGTC.

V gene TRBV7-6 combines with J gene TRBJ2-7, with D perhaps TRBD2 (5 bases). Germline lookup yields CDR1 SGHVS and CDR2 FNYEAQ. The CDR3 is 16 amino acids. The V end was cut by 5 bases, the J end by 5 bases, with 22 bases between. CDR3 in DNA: TGTGCCAGCAGCCAACCAACCGTGGTAGGGAGTGACGAGCAGTACTTC. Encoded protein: CASSQPTVVGSDEQYF. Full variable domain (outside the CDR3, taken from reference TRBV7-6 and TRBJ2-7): GAGVSQSPRYKVTKRGQDVALRCDPISGHVSLYWYRQALGQGPEFLTYFNYEAQQDKSGLPNDRFSAERPEGSISTLTIQRTEQRDSAMYRCASSQPTVVGSDEQYFGPGTRLTVT.

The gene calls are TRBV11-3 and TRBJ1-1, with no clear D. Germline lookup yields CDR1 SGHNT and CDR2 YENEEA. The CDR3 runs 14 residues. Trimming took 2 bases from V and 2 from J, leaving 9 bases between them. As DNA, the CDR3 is TGTGCCAGCAGCTTAAGCCAGTTAAACACTGAAGCTTTCTTT. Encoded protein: CASSLSQLNTEAFF.

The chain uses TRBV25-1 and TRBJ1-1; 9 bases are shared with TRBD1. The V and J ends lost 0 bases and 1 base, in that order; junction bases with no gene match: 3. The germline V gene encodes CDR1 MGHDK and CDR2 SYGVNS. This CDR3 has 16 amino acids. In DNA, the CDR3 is TGTGCCAGCAGTGAATATGGGACAGGGAAGAACACTGAAGCTTTCTTT. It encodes CASSEYGTGKNTEAFF.

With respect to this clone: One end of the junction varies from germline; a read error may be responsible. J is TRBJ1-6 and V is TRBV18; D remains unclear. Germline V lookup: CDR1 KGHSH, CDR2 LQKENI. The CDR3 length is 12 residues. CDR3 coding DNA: TGTGCCAGCTCCCCACAGAATTCACCCCTCCACTTT. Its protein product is CASSPQNSPLHF.

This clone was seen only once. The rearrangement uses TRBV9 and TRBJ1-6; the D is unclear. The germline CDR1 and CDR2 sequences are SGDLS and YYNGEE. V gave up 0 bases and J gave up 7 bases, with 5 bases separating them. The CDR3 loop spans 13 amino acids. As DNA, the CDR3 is TGTGCCAGCAGCGTAGGGGCGAATTCACCCCTCCACTTT. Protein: CASSVGANSPLHF.

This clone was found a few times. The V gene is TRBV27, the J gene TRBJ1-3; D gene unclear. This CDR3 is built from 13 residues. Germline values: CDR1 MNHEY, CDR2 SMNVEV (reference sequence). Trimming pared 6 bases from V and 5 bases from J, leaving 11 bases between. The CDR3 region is CASSTARRNTIYF. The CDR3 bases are TGTGCCAGCAGCACGGCCCGACGAAACACCATATATTTT.

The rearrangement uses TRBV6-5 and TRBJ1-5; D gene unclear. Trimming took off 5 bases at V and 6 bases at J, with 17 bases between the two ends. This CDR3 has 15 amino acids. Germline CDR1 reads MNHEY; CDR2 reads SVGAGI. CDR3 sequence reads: CASSPLEGISQPQHF. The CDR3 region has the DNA TGTGCCAGCAGTCCCCTCGAAGGGATAAGTCAGCCCCAGCATTTT.

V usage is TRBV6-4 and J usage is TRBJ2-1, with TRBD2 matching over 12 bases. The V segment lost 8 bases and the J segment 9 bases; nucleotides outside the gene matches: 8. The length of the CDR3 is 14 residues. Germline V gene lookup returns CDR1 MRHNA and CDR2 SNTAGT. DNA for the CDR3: TGTGCCAGCCGCGGACTAGCGGGGTCGGGTGAGCAGTTCTTC. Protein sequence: CASRGLAGSGEQFF.